This T cell receptor beta chain was sequenced during a study of metastatic and nonmetastatic thyroid tumors. TCRdb reprocessed the PCR reads using MiXCR. Of around 38,000 clones detected, roughly 31% appear once; the ten largest clones hold 9.5% to 10%. None of the patients had undergone any treatment ahead of thyroid surgery. Only a few counts were recorded for this clone. Germline-derived CDR1 and CDR2 are KGHSH and LQKENI. The CDR3 consists of 16 residues. V trimming: 9 bases; J trimming: 0 bases; junction bases outside the gene matches: 11. The gene calls are TRBV18 and TRBJ2-1; 7 bases are a match to TRBD2. This TCR derives from a male donor with papillary thyroid cancer or a benign thyroid nodule (not recorded which). Some clones in this sample may be carry-over from other donors' samples. Sequencing was performed on blood. The CDR3 DNA reads as TGTGCCAGGGCACCACAGACGGGGGGCTCCTACAATGAGCAGTTCTTC. It is translated as CARAPQTGGSYNEQFF.